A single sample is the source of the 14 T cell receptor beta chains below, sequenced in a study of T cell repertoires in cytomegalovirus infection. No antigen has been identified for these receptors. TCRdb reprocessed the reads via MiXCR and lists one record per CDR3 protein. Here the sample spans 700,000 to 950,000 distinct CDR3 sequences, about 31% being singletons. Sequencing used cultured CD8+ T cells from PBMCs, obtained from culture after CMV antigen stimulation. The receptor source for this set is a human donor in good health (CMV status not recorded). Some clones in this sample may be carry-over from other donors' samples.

The CDR3 DNA is TGTGCCGGGGTGGGGGCATCCTACGAGCAGTACGTC. Protein product: CAGVGASYEQYV. The chain joins TRBV2 to TRBJ2-7; D might be TRBD1 (6 bases). V gave up 11 bases and J gave up 1 base, with 12 bases separating them. CDR1 and CDR2 (germline): SNHLY, FYNNEI. The CDR3 is made up of 12 amino acids.

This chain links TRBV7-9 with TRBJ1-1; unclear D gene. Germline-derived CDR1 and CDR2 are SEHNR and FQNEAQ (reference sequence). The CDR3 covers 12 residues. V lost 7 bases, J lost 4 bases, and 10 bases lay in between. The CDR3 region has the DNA TGTGCCAGCACCCTATGGAGCACTGAAGCTTTCTTT. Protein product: CASTLWSTEAFF.

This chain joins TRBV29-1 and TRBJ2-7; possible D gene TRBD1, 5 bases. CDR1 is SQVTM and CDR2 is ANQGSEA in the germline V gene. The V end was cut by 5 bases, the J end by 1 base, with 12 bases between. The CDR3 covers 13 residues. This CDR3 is CSVLREFSYEQYF. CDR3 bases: TGCAGCGTTCTCAGGGAATTTTCCTACGAGCAGTACTTC.

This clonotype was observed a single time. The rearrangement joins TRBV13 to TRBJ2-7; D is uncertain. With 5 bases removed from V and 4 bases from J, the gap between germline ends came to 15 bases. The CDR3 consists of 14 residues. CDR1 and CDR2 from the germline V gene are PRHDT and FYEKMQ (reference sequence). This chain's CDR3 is CASSPTGLGYEQYV. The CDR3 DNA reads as TGTGCCAGCAGCCCAACGGGTTTAGGGTACGAGCAGTACGTC.

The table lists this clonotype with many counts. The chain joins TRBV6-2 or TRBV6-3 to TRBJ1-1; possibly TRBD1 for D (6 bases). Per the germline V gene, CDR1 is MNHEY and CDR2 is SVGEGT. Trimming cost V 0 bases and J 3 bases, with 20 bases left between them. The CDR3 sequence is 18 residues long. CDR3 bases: TGTGCCAGCAGTTACTCATCGACGGTTGGGGGCCGATACACTGAAGCTTTCTTT. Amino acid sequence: CASSYSSTVGGRYTEAFF.

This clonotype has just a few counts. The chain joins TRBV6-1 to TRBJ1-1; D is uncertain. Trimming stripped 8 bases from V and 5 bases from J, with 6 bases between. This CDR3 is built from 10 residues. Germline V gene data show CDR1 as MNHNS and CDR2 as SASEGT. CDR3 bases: TGTGCCAGCCAAAGGACTGAAGCTTTCTTT. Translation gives CASQRTEAFF.

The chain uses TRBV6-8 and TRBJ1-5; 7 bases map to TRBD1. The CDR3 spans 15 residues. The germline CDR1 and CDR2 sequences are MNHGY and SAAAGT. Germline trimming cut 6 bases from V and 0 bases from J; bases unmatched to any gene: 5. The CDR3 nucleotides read TGTGCCAGCAGGGGGACAGACAATAGCAATCAGCCCCAGCATTTT. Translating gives CASRGTDNSNQPQHF.

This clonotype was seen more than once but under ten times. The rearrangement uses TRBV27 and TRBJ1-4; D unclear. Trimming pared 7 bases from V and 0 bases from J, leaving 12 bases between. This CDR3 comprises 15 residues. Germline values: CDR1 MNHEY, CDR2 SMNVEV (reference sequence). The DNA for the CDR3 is TGTGCCAGCAAACCCCCAGGAGCAACTAATGAAAAACTGTTTTTT. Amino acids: CASKPPGATNEKLFF.

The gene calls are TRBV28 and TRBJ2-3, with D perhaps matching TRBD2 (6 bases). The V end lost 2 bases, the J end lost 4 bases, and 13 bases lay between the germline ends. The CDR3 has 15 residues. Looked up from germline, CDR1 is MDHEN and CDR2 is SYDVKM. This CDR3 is CASSLRGGTSDTQYF. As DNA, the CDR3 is TGTGCCAGCAGTTTACGTGGGGGGACCTCAGATACGCAGTATTTT. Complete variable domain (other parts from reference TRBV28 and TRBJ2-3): DVKVTQSSRYLVKRTGEKVFLECVQDMDHENMFWYRQDPGLGLRLIYFSYDVKMKEKGDIPEGYSVSREKKERFSLILESASTNQTSMYLCASSLRGGTSDTQYFGPGTRLTVL.

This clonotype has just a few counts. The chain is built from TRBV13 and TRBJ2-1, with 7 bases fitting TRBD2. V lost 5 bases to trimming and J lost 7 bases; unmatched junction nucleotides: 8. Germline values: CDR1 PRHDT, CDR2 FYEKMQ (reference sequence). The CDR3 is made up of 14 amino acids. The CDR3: CASSLIDGGNEQFF. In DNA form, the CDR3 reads TGTGCCAGCAGCCTCATTGACGGGGGGAATGAGCAGTTCTTC. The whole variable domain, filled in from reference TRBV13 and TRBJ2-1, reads AAGVIQSPRHLIKEKRETATLKCYPIPRHDTVYWYQQGPGQDPQFLISFYEKMQSDKGSIPDRFSAQQFSDYHSELNMSSLELGDSALYFCASSLIDGGNEQFFGPGTRLTVL.

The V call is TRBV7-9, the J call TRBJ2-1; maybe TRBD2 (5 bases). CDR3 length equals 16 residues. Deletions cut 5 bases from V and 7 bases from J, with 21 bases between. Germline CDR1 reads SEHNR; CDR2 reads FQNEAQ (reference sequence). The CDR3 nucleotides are TGTGCCAGCAGCGAGGGTCTTTTGGGAATTGGAAATGAGCAGTTCTTC. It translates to CASSEGLLGIGNEQFF.

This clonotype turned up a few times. DNA of the CDR3: TGTGCCAGTGATCCAGGGATAAGGGAATATCAGCCCCAGCATTTT. This encodes CASDPGIREYQPQHF. The rearrangement uses TRBV19 and TRBJ1-5, with D tentatively TRBD1 (5 bases). This CDR3 comprises 15 residues. V was cut by 8 bases and J by 5 bases, with 19 bases left in between. CDR1 is LNHDA, CDR2 SQIVND, per germline (reference sequence).

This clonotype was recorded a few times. This CDR3 is CASSLYYAEPLHF. CDR3 nucleotides: TGTGCCAGCAGTTTATATTACGCCGAACCCCTCCACTTT. The chain carries TRBV27 and TRBJ1-6; D remains unclear. Germline V lookup: CDR1 MNHEY, CDR2 SMNVEV (reference sequence). Trimming took off 1 base at V and 12 bases at J, with 10 bases between the two ends. This CDR3 is 13 amino acids long.

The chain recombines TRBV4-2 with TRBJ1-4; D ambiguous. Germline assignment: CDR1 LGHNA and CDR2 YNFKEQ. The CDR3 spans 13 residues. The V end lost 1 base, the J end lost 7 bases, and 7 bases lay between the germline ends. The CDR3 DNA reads TGTGCCAGCAGCCAAGGTCTGTTTGAAAAACTGTTTTTT. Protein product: CASSQGLFEKLFF.